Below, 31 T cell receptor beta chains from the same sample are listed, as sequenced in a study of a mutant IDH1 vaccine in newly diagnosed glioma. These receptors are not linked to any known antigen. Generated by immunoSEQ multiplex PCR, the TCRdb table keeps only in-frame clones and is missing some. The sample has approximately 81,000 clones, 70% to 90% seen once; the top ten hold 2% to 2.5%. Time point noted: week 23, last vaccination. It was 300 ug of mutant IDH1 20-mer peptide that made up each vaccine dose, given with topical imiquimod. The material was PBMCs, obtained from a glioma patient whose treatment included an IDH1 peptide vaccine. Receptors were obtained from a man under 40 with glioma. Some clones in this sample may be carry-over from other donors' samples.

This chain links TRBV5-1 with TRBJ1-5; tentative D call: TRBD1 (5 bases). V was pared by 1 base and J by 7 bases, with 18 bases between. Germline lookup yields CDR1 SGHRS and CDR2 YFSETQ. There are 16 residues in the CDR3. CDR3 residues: CASSLSRDEQAQPQHF. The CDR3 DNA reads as TGCGCCAGCAGCTTGTCTAGGGACGAGCAAGCGCAGCCCCAGCATTTT.

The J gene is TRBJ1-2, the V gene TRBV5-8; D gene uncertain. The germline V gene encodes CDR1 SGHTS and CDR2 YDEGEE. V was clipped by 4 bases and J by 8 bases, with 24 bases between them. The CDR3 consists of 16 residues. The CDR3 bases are TGTGCCAGCAGCGATGGGGTTCGGAGCTTCGGGAAAGGCTACACCTTC. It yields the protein CASSDGVRSFGKGYTF.

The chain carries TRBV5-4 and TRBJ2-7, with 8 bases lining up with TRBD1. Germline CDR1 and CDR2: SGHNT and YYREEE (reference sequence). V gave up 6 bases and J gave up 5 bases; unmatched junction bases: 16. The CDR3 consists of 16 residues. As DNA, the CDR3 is TGTGCCAGCACCCTTGGTCCCGGACAGGGTGCCCACGAGCAGTACTTC. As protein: CASTLGPGQGAHEQYF.

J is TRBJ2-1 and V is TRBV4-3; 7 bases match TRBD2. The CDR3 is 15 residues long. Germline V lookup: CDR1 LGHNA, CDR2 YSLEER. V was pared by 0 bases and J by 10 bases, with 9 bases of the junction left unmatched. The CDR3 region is CASSQDLGREGEQFF. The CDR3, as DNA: TGCGCCAGCAGCCAAGATTTGGGCAGGGAGGGCGAGCAGTTCTTC.

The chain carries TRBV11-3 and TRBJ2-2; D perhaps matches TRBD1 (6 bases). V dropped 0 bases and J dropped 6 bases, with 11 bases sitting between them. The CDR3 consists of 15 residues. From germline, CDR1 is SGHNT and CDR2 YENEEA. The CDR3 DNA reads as TGTGCCAGCAGCTTAGACAGGGGCGCCGCCGGGGAGCTGTTTTTT. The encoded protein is CASSLDRGAAGELFF.

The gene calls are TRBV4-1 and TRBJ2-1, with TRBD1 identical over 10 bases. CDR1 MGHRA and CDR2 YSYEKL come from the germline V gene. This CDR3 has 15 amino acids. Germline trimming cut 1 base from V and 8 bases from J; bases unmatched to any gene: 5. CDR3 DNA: TGCGCCAGCAGCCAAGGTGACAGGGGGCAGGATGAGCAGTTCTTC. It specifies CASSQGDRGQDEQFF.

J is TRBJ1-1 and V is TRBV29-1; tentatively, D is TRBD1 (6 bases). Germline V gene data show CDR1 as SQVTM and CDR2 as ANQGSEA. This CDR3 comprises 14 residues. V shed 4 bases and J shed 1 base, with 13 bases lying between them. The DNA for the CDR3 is TGCAGCGTTGCGGGGGGCGCGGCGAACACTGAAGCTTTCTTT. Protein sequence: CSVAGGAANTEAFF.

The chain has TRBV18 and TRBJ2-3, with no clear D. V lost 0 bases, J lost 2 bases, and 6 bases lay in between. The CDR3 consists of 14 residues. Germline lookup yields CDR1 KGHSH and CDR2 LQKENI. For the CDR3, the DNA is TGTGCCAGCTCACCACCGACAAACACAGATACGCAGTATTTT. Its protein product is CASSPPTNTDTQYF.

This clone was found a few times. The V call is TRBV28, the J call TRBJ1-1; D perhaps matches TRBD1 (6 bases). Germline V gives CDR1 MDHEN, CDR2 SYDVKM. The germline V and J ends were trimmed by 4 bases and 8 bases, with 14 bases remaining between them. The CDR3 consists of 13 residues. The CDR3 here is CASSSGGPAEAFF. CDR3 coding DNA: TGTGCCAGCAGTTCCGGGGGGCCGGCGGAAGCTTTCTTT.

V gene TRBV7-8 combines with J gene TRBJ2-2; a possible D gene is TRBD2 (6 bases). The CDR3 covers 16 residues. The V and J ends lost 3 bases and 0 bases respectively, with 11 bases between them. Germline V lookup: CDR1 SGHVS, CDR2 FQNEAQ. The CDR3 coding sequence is TGTGCCAGCAGCTTCGGGACTTCTTCGAACACCGGGGAGCTGTTTTTT. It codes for CASSFGTSSNTGELFF.

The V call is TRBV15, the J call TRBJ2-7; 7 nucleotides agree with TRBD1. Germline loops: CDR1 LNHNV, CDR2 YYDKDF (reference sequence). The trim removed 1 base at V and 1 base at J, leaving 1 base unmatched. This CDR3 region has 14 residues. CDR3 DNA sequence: TGTGCCACCAGCAGAGGCAGGGGGTCCTACGAGCAGTACTTC. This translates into CATSRGRGSYEQYF. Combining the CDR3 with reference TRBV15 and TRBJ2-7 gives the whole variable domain DAMVIQNPRYQVTQFGKPVTLSCSQTLNHNVMYWYQQKSSQAPKLLFHYYDKDFNNEADTPDNFQSRRPNTSFCFLDIRSPGLGDTAMYLCATSRGRGSYEQYFGPGTRLTVT.

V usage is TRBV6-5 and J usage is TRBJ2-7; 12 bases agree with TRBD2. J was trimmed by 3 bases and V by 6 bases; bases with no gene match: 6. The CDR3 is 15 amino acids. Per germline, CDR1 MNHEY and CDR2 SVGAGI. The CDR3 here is CASSPRLAGDYEQYF. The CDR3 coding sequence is TGTGCCAGCAGCCCCAGACTAGCGGGAGACTACGAGCAGTACTTC.

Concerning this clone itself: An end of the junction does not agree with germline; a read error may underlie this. CDR3 loop: CASSLVRMKGTEASF. As DNA, the CDR3 is TGTGCCAGCAGCTTGGTAAGGATGAAGGGCACTGAAGCTTCCTTT. The rearrangement uses TRBV5-4 and TRBJ1-1; D call uncertain. Germline CDR1 is SGHNT and CDR2 is YYREEE (reference sequence). This CDR3 spans 15 amino acids.

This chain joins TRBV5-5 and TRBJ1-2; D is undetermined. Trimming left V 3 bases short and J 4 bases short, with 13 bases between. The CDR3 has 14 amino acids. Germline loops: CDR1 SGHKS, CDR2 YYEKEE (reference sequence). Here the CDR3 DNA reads TGTGCCAGCAGCTCCCCTTCGTTTAGCTATGGCTACACCTTC. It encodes CASSSPSFSYGYTF.

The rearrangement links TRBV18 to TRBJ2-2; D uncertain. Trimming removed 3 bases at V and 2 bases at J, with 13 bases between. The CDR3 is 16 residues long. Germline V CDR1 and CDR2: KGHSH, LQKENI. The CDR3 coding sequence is TGTGCCAGCTCACCGACTTCGGCCGTCAACACCGGGGAGCTGTTTTTT. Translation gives CASSPTSAVNTGELFF.

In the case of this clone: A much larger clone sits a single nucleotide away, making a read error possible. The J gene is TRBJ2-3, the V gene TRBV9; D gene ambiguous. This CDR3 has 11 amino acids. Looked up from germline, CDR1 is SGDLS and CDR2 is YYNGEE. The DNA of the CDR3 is TGTGCCAGCAGCGACACAGATATGCAGTATTTT. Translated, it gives CASSDTDMQYF.

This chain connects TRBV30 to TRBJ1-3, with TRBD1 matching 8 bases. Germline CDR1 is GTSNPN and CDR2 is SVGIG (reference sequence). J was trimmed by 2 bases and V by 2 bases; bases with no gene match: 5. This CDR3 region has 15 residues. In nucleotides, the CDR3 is TGTGCCTGGAGTCTCACGACAGGGGCTGGAAACACCATATATTTT. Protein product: CAWSLTTGAGNTIYF.

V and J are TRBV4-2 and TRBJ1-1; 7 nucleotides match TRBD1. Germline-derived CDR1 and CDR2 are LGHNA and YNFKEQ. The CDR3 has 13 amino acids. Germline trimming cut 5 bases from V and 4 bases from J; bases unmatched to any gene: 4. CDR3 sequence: CASSSTGATEAFF. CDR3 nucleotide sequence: TGTGCCAGCAGCTCTACAGGGGCCACTGAAGCTTTCTTT.

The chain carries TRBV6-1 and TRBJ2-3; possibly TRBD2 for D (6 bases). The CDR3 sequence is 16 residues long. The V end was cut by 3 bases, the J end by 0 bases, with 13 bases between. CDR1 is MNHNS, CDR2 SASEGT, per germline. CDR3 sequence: CASSEEGDASTDTQYF. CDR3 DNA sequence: TGTGCCAGCAGTGAGGAGGGAGATGCTAGCACAGATACGCAGTATTTT.

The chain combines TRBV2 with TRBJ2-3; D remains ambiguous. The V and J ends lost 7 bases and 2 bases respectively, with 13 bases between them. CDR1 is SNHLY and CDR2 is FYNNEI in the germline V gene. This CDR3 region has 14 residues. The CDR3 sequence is CASTYSRSTDTQYF. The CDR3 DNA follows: TGTGCCAGCACTTACTCCCGGTCCACAGATACGCAGTATTTT.

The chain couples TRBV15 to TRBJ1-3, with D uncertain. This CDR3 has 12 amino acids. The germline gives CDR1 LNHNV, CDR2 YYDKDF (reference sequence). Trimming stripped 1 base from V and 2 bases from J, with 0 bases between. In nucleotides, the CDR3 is TGTGCCACCAGCAGAGCTGGAAACACCATATATTTT. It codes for CATSRAGNTIYF.

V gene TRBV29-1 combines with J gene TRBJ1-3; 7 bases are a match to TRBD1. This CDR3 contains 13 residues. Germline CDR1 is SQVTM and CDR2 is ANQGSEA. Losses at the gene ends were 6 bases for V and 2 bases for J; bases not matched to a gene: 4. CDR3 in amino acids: CSVPDRAGNTIYF. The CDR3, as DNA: TGCAGCGTCCCAGACAGGGCTGGAAACACCATATATTTT.

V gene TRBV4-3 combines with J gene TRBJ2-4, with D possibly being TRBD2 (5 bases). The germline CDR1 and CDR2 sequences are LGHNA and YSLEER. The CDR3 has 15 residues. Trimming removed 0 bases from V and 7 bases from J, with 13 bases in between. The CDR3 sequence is CASSQEGLANNIQYF. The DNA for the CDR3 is TGCGCCAGCAGCCAAGAAGGTCTAGCAAACAACATTCAGTACTTC.

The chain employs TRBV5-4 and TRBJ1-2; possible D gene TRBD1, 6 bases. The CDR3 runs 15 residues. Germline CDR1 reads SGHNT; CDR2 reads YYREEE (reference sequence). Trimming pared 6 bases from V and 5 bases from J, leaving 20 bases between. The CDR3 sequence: CASTPGVQGGYGYTF. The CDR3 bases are TGTGCCAGCACCCCCGGTGTACAGGGAGGATATGGCTACACCTTC.

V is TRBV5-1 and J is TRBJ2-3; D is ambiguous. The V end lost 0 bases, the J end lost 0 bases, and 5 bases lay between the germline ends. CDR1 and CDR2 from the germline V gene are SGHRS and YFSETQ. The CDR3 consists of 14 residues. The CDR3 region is CASSLAQSTDTQYF. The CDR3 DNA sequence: TGCGCCAGCAGCTTGGCCCAGAGCACAGATACGCAGTATTTT.

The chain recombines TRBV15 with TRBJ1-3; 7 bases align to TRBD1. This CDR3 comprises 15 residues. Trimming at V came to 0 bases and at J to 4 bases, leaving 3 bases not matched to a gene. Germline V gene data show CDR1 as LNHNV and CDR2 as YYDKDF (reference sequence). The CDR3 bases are TGTGCCACCAGCAGAGATGCAGGGGGAGGAAACACCATATATTTT. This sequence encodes CATSRDAGGGNTIYF.

This CDR3 reads CASSWDYQPQHF. The DNA of the CDR3 is TGTGCCAGCAGCTGGGACTATCAGCCCCAGCATTTT. V and J are TRBV2 and TRBJ1-5, with TRBD1 as a possible D gene (5 bases). Trimming left V 6 bases short and J 5 bases short, with 8 bases between. The CDR3 spans 12 residues. CDR1 is SNHLY, CDR2 FYNNEI, per germline.

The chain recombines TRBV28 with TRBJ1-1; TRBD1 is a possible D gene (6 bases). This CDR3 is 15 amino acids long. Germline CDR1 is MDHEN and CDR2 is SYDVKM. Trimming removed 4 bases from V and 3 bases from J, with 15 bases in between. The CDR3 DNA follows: TGTGCCAGCAGTTCTCCCGGACAGACACACACTGAAGCTTTCTTT. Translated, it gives CASSSPGQTHTEAFF.

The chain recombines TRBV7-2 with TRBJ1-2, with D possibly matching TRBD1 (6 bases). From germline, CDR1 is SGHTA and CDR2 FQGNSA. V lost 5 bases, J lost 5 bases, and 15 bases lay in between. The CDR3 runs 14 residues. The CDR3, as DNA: TGTGCCAGCAGCGCTCGGGACATGCGATATGGCTACACCTTC. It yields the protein CASSARDMRYGYTF.

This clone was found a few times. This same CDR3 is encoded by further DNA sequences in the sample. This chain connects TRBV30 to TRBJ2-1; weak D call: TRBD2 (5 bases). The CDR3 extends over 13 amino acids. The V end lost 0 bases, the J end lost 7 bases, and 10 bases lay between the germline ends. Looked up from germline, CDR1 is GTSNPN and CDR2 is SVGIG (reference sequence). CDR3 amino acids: CAWSVGLANEQFF. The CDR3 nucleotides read TGTGCCTGGAGTGTAGGCCTAGCAAATGAGCAGTTCTTC.

The CDR3 region has the DNA TGTGCCAGCAGTCTCATACAGGGGGGCAATCAGCCCCAGCATTTT. Amino acid sequence: CASSLIQGGNQPQHF. The gene calls are TRBV28 and TRBJ1-5, with 8 bases matching TRBD1. Germline V gene data show CDR1 as MDHEN and CDR2 as SYDVKM. There are 15 residues in the CDR3. V lost 5 bases to trimming and J lost 2 bases; unmatched junction nucleotides: 5.